The present TCR beta chain was sequenced within a study of T cells after yellow fever vaccination. Study observations and caveats: By day 5 rather than day 15, the secondary response had peaked, though it was weaker.

This CDR3 has 15 amino acids. Trimming pared 5 bases from V and 6 bases from J, leaving 16 bases between. This clonotype was picked up a small number of times. Its antigen is unknown. The TCR cDNA carried a universal primer site and UMIs from 5'RACE template switching. One entry per CDR3 protein, called by TCRdb with MiXCR from the 5' RACE reads. This sample has hundreds of thousands of distinct CDR3 sequences, with 8.7% found just once. The sequenced sample was PBMCs, obtained on the day of the first yellow fever vaccination. The V and J genes are TRBV12-3 or TRBV12-4 and TRBJ2-2; D unresolved. This receptor was taken from a young man who received the YFV17D yellow fever vaccine. The CDR3 sequence: CASSPRAPGPGELFF. As DNA, the CDR3 is TGTGCCAGCAGTCCCCGGGCCCCGGGTCCCGGGGAGCTGTTTTTT.